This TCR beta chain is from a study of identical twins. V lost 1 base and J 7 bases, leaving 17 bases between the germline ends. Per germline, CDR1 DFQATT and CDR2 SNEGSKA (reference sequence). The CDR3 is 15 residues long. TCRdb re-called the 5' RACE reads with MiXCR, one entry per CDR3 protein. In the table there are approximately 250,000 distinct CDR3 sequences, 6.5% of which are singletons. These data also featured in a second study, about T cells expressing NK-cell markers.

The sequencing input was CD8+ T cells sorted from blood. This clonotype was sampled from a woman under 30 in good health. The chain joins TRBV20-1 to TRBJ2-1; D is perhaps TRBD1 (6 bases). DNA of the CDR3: TGCAGTGCTAGAGTTCTGGGGGCCATGAGTAATGAGCAGTTCTTC. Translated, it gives CSARVLGAMSNEQFF.